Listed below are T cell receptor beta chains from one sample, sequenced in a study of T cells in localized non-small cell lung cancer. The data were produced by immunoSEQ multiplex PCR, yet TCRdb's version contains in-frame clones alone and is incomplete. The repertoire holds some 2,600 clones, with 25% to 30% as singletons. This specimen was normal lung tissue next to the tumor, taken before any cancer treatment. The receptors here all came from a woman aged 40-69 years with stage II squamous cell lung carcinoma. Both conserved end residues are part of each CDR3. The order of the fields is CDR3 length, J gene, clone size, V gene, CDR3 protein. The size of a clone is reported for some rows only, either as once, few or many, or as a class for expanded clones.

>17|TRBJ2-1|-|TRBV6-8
CASSYSGLAGGSGEQFF
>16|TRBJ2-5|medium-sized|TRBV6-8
CASSYLSGTYQETQYF
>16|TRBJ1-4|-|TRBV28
CASGTPTGTGNEKLFF
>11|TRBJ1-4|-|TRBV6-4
CASSENRGLFF
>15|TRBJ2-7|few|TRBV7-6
CASTQGLAGNYEQYF
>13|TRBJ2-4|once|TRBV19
CASSTGTGNIQYF
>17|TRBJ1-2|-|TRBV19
CASSMEGRVRVNYGYTF
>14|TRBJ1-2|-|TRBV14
CASSQDDRGVGYTF
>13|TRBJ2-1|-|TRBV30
CAWGAGVYNEQFF
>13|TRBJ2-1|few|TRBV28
CASSYGRGNEQFF
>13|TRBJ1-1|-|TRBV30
CAWSPGGDTEAFF
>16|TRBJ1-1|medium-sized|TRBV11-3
CASSNRDRGRNTEAFF
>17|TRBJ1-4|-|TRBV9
CASSVYPHRNTNEKLFF